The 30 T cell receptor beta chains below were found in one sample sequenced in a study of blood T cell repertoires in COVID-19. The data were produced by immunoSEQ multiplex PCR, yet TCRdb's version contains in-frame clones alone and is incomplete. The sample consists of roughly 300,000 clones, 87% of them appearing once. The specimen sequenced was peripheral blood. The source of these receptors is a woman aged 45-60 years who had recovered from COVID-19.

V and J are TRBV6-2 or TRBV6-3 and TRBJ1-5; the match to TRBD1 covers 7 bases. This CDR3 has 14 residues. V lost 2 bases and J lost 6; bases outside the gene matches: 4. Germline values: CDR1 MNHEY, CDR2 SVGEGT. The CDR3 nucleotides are TGTGCCAGCAGTTACCACAGGGGAGGTCAGCCCCAGCATTTT. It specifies CASSYHRGGQPQHF.

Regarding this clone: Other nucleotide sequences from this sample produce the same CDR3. For the CDR3, the DNA is TGTGCCACACAGGGGTGGACTGAAGCTTTCTTT. Amino acids: CATQGWTEAFF. The rearrangement uses TRBV19 and TRBJ1-1, with 7 bases that match TRBD1. The V segment lost 10 bases and the J segment 5 bases; nucleotides outside the gene matches: 4. This CDR3 region has 11 residues. Germline lookup yields CDR1 LNHDA and CDR2 SQIVND (reference sequence). The whole variable domain, filled in from reference TRBV19 and TRBJ1-1, reads DGGITQSPKYLFRKEGQNVTLSCEQNLNHDAMYWYRQDPGQGLRLIYYSQIVNDFQKGDIAEGYSVSREKKESFPLTVTSAQKNPTAFYLCATQGWTEAFFGQGTRLTVV.

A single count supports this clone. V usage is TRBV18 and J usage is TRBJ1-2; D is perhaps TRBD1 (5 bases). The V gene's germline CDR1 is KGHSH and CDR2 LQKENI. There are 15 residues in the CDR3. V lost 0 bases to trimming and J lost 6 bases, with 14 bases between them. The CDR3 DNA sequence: TGTGCCAGCTCACCACCTAACAGGTTGGGCCATGGCTACACCTTC. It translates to CASSPPNRLGHGYTF.

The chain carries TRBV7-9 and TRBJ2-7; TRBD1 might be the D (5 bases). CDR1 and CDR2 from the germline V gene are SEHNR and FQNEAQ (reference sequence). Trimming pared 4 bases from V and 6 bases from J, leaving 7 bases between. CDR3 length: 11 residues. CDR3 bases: TGTGCCAGCAGCTCGGACACCGAGCAGTACTTC. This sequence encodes CASSSDTEQYF.

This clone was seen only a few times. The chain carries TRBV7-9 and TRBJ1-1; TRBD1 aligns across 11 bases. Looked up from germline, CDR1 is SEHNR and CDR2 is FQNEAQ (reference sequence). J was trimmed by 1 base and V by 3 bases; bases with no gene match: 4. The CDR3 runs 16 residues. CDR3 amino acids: CASSFDGQGANTEAFF. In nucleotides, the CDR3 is TGTGCCAGCAGCTTCGACGGACAGGGGGCGAACACTGAAGCTTTCTTT.

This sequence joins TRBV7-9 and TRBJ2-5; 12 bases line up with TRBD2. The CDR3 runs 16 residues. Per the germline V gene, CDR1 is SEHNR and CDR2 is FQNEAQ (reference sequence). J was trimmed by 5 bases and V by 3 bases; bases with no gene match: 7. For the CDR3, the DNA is TGTGCCAGCAGCTTCTCACTAGCGGGGGGTAAGGAGACCCAGTACTTC. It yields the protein CASSFSLAGGKETQYF.

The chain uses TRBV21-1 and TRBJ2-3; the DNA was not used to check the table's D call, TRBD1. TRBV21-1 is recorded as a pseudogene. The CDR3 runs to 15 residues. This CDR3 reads CVSGGAGGYADTQYF. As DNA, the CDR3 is TGTGTCAGCGGCGGGGCAGGGGGTTATGCAGATACGCAGTATTTT.

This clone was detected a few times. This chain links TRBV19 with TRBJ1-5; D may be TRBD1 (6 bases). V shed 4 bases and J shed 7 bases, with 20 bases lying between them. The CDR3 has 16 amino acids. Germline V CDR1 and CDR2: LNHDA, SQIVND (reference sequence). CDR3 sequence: CASSNRGTGSGQPQHF. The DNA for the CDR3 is TGTGCCAGTAGTAATCGTGGCACAGGGAGTGGACAGCCCCAGCATTTT. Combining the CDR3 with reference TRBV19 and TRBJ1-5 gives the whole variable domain DGGITQSPKYLFRKEGQNVTLSCEQNLNHDAMYWYRQDPGQGLRLIYYSQIVNDFQKGDIAEGYSVSREKKESFPLTVTSAQKNPTAFYLCASSNRGTGSGQPQHFGDGTRLSIL.

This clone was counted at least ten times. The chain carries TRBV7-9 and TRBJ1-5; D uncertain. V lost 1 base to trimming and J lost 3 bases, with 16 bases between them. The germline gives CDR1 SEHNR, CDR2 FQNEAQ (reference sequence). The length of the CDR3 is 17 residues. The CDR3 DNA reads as TGTGCCAGCAGCTTAGTAGGTTCAGGAGACTACAATCAGCCCCAGCATTTT. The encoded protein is CASSLVGSGDYNQPQHF.

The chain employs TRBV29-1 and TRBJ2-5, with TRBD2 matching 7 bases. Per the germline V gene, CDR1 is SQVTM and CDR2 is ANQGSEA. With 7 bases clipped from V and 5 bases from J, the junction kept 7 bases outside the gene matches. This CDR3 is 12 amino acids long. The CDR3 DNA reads TGCAGCGCCTCGACTAGCCGGGAGACCCAGTACTTC. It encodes CSASTSRETQYF. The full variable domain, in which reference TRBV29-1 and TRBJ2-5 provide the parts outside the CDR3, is SAVISQKPSRDICQRGTSLTIQCQVDSQVTMMFWYRQQPGQSLTLIATANQGSEATYESGFVIDKFPISRPNLTFSTLTVSNMSPEDSSIYLCSASTSRETQYFGPGTRLLVL.

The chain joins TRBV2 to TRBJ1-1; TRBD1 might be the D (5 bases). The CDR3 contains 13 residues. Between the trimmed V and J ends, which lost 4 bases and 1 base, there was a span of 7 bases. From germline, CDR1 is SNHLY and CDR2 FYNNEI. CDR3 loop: CASSGQRNTEAFF. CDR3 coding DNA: TGTGCCAGCAGTGGACAGCGGAACACTGAAGCTTTCTTT.

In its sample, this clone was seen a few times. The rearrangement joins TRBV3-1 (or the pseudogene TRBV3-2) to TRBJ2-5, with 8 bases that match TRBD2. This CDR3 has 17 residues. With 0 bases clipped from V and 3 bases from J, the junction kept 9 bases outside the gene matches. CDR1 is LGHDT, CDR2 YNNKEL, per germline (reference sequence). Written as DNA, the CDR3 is TGTGCCAGCAGCCAAGAGGGTTTAGCGGGGAGGGAAGAGACCCAGTACTTC. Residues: CASSQEGLAGREETQYF.

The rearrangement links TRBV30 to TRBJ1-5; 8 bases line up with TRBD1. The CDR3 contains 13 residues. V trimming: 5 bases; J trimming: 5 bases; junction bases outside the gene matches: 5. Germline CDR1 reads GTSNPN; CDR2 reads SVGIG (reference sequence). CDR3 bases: TGTGCCTGGGCTGGACAGGGAGATCAGCCCCAGCATTTT. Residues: CAWAGQGDQPQHF.

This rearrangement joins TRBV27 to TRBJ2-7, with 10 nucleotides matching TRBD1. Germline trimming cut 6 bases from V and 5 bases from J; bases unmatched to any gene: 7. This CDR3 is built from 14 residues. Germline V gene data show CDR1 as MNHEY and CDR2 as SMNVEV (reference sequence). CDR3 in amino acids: CASSLRDRGHEQYF. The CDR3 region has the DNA TGTGCCAGCAGCCTTAGGGACAGGGGCCACGAGCAGTACTTC.

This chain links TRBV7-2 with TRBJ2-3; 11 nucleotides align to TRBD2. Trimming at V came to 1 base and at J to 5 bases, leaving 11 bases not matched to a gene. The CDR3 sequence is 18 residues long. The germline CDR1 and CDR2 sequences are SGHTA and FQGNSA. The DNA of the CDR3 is TGTGCCAGCAGCTTAGTGGTTGCTAGCGGGGGGCCAAAAGATACGCAGTATTTT. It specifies CASSLVVASGGPKDTQYF.

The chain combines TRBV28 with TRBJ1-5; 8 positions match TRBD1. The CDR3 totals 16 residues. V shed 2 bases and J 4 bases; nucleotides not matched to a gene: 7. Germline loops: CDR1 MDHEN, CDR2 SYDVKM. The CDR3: CASSLAGTGVNQPQHF. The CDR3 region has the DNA TGTGCCAGCAGTTTAGCCGGGACAGGAGTAAATCAGCCCCAGCATTTT.

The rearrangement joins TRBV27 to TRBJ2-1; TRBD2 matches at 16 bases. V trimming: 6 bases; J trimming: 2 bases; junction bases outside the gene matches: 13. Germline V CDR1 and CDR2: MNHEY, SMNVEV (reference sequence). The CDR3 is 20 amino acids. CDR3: CASRKEGTSGRAITYNEQFF. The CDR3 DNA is TGTGCCAGCAGAAAGGAAGGGACTAGCGGGAGGGCCATCACCTACAATGAGCAGTTCTTC.

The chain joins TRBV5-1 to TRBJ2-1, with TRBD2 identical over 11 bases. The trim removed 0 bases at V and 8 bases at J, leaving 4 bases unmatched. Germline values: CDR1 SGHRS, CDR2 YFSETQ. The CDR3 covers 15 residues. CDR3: CASSLGLAGIDEQFF. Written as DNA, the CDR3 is TGCGCCAGCAGCTTGGGACTAGCGGGGATCGATGAGCAGTTCTTC.

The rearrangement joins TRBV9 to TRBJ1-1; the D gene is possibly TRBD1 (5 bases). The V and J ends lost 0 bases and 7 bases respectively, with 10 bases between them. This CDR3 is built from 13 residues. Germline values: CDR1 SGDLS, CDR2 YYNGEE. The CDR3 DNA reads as TGTGCCAGCAGCGTAGACGGGGGGGATGAAGCTTTCTTT. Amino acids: CASSVDGGDEAFF.

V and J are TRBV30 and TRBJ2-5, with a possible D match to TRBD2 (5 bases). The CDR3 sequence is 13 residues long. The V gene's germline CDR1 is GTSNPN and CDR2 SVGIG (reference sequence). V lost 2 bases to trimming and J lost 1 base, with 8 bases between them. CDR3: CAWSPGSQETQYF. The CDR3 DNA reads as TGTGCCTGGAGTCCGGGGTCCCAAGAGACCCAGTACTTC.

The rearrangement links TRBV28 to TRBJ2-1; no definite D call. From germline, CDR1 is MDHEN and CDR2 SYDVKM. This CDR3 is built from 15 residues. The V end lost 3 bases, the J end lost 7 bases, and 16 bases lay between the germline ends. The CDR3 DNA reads TGTGCCAGCAGTTTTAGTGGTCTAGTATCAAATGAGCAGTTCTTC. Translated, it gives CASSFSGLVSNEQFF.

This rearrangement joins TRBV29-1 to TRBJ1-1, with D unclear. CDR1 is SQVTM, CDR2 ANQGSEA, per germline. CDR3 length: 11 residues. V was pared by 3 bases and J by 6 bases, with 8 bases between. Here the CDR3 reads CSVEVGAEAFF. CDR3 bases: TGCAGCGTTGAGGTGGGCGCTGAAGCTTTCTTT.

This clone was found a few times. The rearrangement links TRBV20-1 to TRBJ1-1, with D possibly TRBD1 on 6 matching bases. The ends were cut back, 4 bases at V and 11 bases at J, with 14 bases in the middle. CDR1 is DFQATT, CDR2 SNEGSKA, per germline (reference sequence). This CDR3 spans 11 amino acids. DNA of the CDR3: TGCAGTGCTATCCCGGGGACAATGGCTTTCTTT. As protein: CSAIPGTMAFF.

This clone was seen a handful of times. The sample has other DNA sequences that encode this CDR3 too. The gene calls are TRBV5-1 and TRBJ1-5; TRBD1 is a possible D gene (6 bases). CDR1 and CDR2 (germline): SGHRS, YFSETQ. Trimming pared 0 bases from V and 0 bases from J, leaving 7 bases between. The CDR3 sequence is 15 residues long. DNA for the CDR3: TGCGCCAGCAGCTTGGCAGGGGATAGCAATCAGCCCCAGCATTTT. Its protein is CASSLAGDSNQPQHF.

This CDR3 is CASSIAASGIMDTQYF. In DNA, the CDR3 is TGTGCCAGTAGTATAGCTGCTAGCGGGATAATGGATACGCAGTATTTT. J is TRBJ2-3 and V is TRBV19; 9 bases agree with TRBD2. The germline V gene encodes CDR1 LNHDA and CDR2 SQIVND (reference sequence). The CDR3 loop spans 16 amino acids. Unmatched junction bases numbered 8, after V lost 1 base and J lost 6 bases.

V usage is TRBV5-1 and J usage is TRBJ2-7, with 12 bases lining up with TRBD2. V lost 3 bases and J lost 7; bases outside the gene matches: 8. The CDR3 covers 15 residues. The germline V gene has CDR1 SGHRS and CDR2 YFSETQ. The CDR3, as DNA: TGCGCCAGCAGCTCGAGACTAGCGGGAGACTCGGAGCAGTACTTC. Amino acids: CASSSRLAGDSEQYF.

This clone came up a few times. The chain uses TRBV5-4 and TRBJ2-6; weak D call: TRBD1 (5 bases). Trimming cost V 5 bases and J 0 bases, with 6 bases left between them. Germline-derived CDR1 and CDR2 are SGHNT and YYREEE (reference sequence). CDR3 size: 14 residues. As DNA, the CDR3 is TGTGCCAGCAGGACAGTCTCTGGGGCCAACGTCCTGACTTTC. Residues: CASRTVSGANVLTF.

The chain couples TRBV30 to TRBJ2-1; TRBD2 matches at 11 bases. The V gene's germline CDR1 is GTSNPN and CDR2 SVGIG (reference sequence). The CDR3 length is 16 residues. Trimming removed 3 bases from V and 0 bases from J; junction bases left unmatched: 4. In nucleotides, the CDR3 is TGTGCCTGGAGGAGACTAGCGGGACGCTCCTACAATGAGCAGTTCTTC. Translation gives CAWRRLAGRSYNEQFF. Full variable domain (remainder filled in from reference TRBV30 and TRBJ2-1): SQTIHQWPATLVQPVGSPLSLECTVEGTSNPNLYWYRQAAGRGLQLLFYSVGIGQISSEVPQNLSASRPQDRQFILSSKKLLLSDSGFYLCAWRRLAGRSYNEQFFGPGTRLTVL.

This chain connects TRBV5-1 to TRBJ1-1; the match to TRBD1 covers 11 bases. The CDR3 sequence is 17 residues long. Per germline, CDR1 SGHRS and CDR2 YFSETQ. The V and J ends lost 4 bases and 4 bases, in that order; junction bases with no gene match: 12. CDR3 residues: CASSRAGTGGMGTEAFF. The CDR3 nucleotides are TGCGCCAGCAGCCGAGCCGGGACAGGGGGTATGGGCACTGAAGCTTTCTTT.

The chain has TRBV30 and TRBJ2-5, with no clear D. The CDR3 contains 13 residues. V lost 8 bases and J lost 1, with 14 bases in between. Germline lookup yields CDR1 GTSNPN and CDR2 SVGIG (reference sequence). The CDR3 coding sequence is TGTGCCCAGAGTAGACCGGGCCAAGAGACCCAGTACTTC. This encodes CAQSRPGQETQYF.